This T cell receptor beta chain was sequenced for a study of T cells after yellow fever vaccination. Study-level findings and limits: By day 5 rather than day 15, the secondary response had peaked, though it was weaker.

This CDR3 has 20 amino acids. With 6 bases clipped from V and 8 bases from J, the junction kept 24 bases outside the gene matches. The germline V gene has CDR1 KGHSH and CDR2 LQKENI. This clonotype was detected a few times. Its antigen remains unidentified. TCRdb passed the 5' RACE reads through MiXCR, listing each CDR3 protein once. The repertoire holds 450,000 to 600,000 distinct CDR3 sequences, about a sixth seen once, with around 15% in the top ten. The gene calls are TRBV18 and TRBJ2-3; 12 nucleotides agree with TRBD2. The source material was PBMCs, sampled 5 to 6 days after the first yellow fever vaccination. The sequence came from a man between 18 and 29 years old who received the YFV17D yellow fever vaccine. The chain's CDR3 is CASSQVPTSGGLRDPRTQYF. The CDR3 DNA is TGTGCCAGCTCCCAAGTACCAACTAGCGGGGGGTTACGGGACCCTCGTACGCAGTATTTT.